These T cell receptor beta chains were read from a single sample in a study of T-cell reconstitution after alpha-beta-depleted transplantation in children. Using its own MiXCR run on the PCR reads, TCRdb lists one record per CDR3 protein. The sample records hundreds of thousands of distinct CDR3 sequences, approximately 11% being singletons. The sample in question was PBMCs, obtained before TCRalphabeta/CD19-depleted stem cell transplant. All receptors come from a child younger than two with acute myeloid leukemia, due to receive a stem cell transplant. Each CDR3 is given with its conserved first and last residue. A D gene is named only where the DNA matches it firmly. Size tells how often a clone was seen (once, few, many) or the class of an expanded clone, and some rows leave it out.

D gene,clone size,J gene,V gene,CDR3 DNA,CDR3 protein
.,many,TRBJ2-3,TRBV7-7,TGTGCCAGCAGCTTACTGGGGGCCGAGACAGATACGCAGTATTTT,CASSLLGAETDTQYF
.,many,TRBJ1-6,TRBV12-3/TRBV12-4,TGTGCCAGCAGTCCCCCGGGACGGACCTATCCCCTCCACTTT,CASSPPGRTYPLHF
TRBD2,many,TRBJ2-7,TRBV12-3/TRBV12-4,TGTGCCAGCACCCCGGGGGGGGCTAGCGGGAGTTACGAGCAGTACTTC,CASTPGGASGSYEQYF
.,many,TRBJ2-7,TRBV3-1,TGTGCCAGTATGGACCCCGGGACTCCCTACGAGCAGTACTTC,CASMDPGTPYEQYF
TRBD2,many,TRBJ2-1,TRBV20-1,TGCAGTGCTAGTTCCCTAGCGGGAATGGAGCAGTTCTTC,CSASSLAGMEQFF
TRBD2,many,TRBJ2-1,TRBV6-1,TGTGCCAGCAGGATAGCGGGAAATGAGCAGTTCTTC,CASRIAGNEQFF
TRBD2,many,TRBJ2-1,TRBV5-1,TGCGCCAGCAGCCTCCTAGCAGCGGGATCGGTCCGTGAGCAGTTCTTC,CASSLLAAGSVREQFF
.,.,TRBJ1-1,TRBV7-9,TGTGCCAGCAGCTTGATACAGGGCCGCCTGACTTTCTTT,CASSLIQGRLTFF
TRBD2,many,TRBJ2-2,TRBV7-2,TGTGCCAGCAGCTTAGTACGGCTAGCGGGGCTCACCGGGGAGCTGTTTTTT,CASSLVRLAGLTGELFF
.,many,TRBJ2-1,TRBV6-5,TGTGCCAGCAGTACTCCCTCTGAGCAGTTCTTC,CASSTPSEQFF
TRBD1,many,TRBJ2-2,TRBV20-1,TGCAGTGCTAGTCAGGGGGCGAACACCGGGGAGCTGTTTTTT,CSASQGANTGELFF
TRBD2,.,TRBJ2-7,TRBV11-3,TGTGCCAGCAGCCGGACTAGCGCCGAGCAGTACTTC,CASSRTSAEQYF
TRBD2,.,TRBJ2-3,TRBV7-2,TGTGCCAGCAGCGAGACCGGGACTAGCGGGATGATAGATACGCAGTATTTT,CASSETGTSGMIDTQYF
.,many,TRBJ2-7,TRBV19,TGTGCCAGTAGTTCCCTCGACAGGGAGGACGAGCAGTACTTC,CASSSLDREDEQYF
.,many,TRBJ1-2,TRBV4-2,TGTGCCAGCAGCCAAGATCTCGGACGGGTCCGAGTCGGGGGCTACACCTTC,CASSQDLGRVRVGGYTF
.,.,TRBJ2-2,TRBV6-1,TGTGCCAGCAGTGAGTTCAAAATGTCGAACACCGGGGAGCTGTTTTTT,CASSEFKMSNTGELFF
TRBD1,many,TRBJ1-2,TRBV2,TGTGCCAGCAGTGGACAGGGGGCTTTTGGCTACACCTTC,CASSGQGAFGYTF
.,many,TRBJ1-5,TRBV5-1,TGCGCCAGCAGCTCCGAGGGTTATAGCAATCAGCCCCAGCATTTT,CASSSEGYSNQPQHF
.,many,TRBJ2-1,TRBV6-5,TGTGCCAGCAGTTACTCGAGAGTGTACAATGAGCAGTTCTTC,CASSYSRVYNEQFF
.,.,TRBJ2-7,TRBV11-2,TGTGCCAGCAGCTTTACACCCTACGAGCAGTACTTC,CASSFTPYEQYF
TRBD1,many,TRBJ1-1,TRBV3-1,TGTGCCAGCAGCCCCGGCGGGACAGGGGTGGGGAGTTCTGAAGCTTTCTTT,CASSPGGTGVGSSEAFF
.,.,TRBJ1-2,TRBV18,TGTGCCAGCTCACCTCCGGGTGTTGTCTATGGCTACACCTTC,CASSPPGVVYGYTF
TRBD1,.,TRBJ2-5,TRBV19,TGTGCCAGTAGTATTAAAGGGACAGGGGTGCGGGAGACCCAGTACTTC,CASSIKGTGVRETQYF